This TCR beta chain was captured in a study of T cell responses to AZD1222 COVID-19 vaccine. Overall study findings and caveats: Donors in the cohort were predominantly white British and more often female, and clonal diversity was possibly underestimated.

TCRdb keeps only in-frame clones here, not all; method: immunoSEQ multiplex PCR. The sample contains tens of thousands of clones, over 70% of which appear only once. V lost 0 bases and J lost 6, with 14 bases in between. CDR1 GTSNPN and CDR2 SVGIG come from the germline V gene (reference sequence). There are 15 residues in the CDR3. With respect to this clone: The antigen is not known.

The starting material was peripheral blood, obtained on day 0 of AZD1222 vaccination. This TCR derives from an adult in good health. This rearrangement joins TRBV30 to TRBJ2-2; D ambiguous. The CDR3 DNA follows: TGTGCCTGGAGTGTCCCCAGGTACTTTTCCGGGGAGCTGTTTTTT. As protein: CAWSVPRYFSGELFF.